The 20 T cell receptor beta chains reported below all come from one sample, sequenced in a study of shared clonotypes between healthy human individuals. Data came from immunoSEQ multiplex PCR; TCRdb stores just in-frame clones and leaves some out. The sample has roughly 1.5 million clones; 95% to 99% are singletons. Sample: naive CD4+ T cells sorted from blood. Subset here: CD45RA+ positively selected. The receptors were sampled from a man aged 25-45 years in good health.

The rearrangement joins TRBV14 to TRBJ2-5; 7 bases are a match to TRBD1. CDR1 is SGHDN and CDR2 is FVKESK in the germline V gene. CDR3 length: 14 amino acids. J was trimmed by 1 base and V by 5 bases; bases with no gene match: 4. The CDR3 bases are TGTGCCAGCAGCTTCCGGGACAGCCAAGAGACCCAGTACTTC. Translated: CASSFRDSQETQYF. The whole variable domain, filled in from reference TRBV14 and TRBJ2-5, reads EAGVTQFPSHSVIEKGQTVTLRCDPISGHDNLYWYRRVMGKEIKFLLHFVKESKQDESGMPNNRFLAERTGGTYSTLKVQPAELEDSGVYFCASSFRDSQETQYFGPGTRLLVL.

The chain uses TRBV7-2 and TRBJ2-5, with a weak D call TRBD2 (5 bases). The germline V gene has CDR1 SGHTA and CDR2 FQGNSA. This CDR3 is built from 12 residues. Trimming left V 5 bases short and J 5 bases short, with 9 bases between. CDR3 coding DNA: TGTGCCAGCAGCGGGAGTCGCGAGACCCAGTACTTC. Its protein product is CASSGSRETQYF. The full variable domain, in which reference TRBV7-2 and TRBJ2-5 provide the parts outside the CDR3, is GAGVSQSPSNKVTEKGKDVELRCDPISGHTALYWYRQSLGQGLEFLIYFQGNSAPDKSGLPSDRFSAERTGGSVSTLTIQRTQQEDSAVYLCASSGSRETQYFGPGTRLLVL.

The genes are TRBV28 and TRBJ1-1, with 7 positions matching TRBD1. CDR1 is MDHEN and CDR2 is SYDVKM in the germline V gene. This CDR3 is built from 16 residues. With 1 base clipped from V and 11 bases from J, the junction kept 16 bases outside the gene matches. The CDR3 DNA sequence: TGTGCCAGCAGTTTATCGTGGTCCACAGGGGTCATCGAGGCTTTCTTT. This gives the protein CASSLSWSTGVIEAFF.

The rearrangement links TRBV15 to TRBJ1-5; D uncertain. The CDR3 has 15 amino acids. Trimming shortened V by 4 bases and J by 2 bases, and 12 bases separated the two germline ends. Germline CDR1 is LNHNV and CDR2 is YYDKDF (reference sequence). The CDR3 spells CATSTELTRNQPQHF. In nucleotides, the CDR3 is TGTGCCACCAGCACAGAGTTAACGCGCAATCAGCCCCAGCATTTT.

J is TRBJ2-1 and V is TRBV28; tentatively, D is TRBD2 (7 bases). Germline CDR1 is MDHEN and CDR2 is SYDVKM. This CDR3 contains 15 residues. Trimming removed 7 bases from V and 8 bases from J, with 21 bases in between. The CDR3 sequence: CASMVGGQRGDEQFF. CDR3 coding DNA: TGTGCCAGCATGGTGGGGGGGCAAAGAGGCGATGAGCAGTTCTTC.

On this clone itself: Other nucleotide sequences from this sample produce the same CDR3. The chain joins TRBV10-2 to TRBJ2-7; D gene ambiguous. Germline CDR1 reads WSHSY; CDR2 reads SAAADI. Trimming shortened V by 2 bases and J by 4 bases, and 6 bases separated the two germline ends. The CDR3 is 12 amino acids. This chain's CDR3 is CASSERVYEQYF. For the CDR3, the DNA is TGCGCCAGCAGTGAGAGGGTGTACGAGCAGTACTTC.

V gene TRBV30 combines with J gene TRBJ1-4, with D hard to call. The CDR3 loop spans 15 amino acids. Germline lookup yields CDR1 GTSNPN and CDR2 SVGIG (reference sequence). With 2 bases removed from V and 5 bases from J, the gap between germline ends came to 15 bases. The CDR3 reads CAWSRSRPGNEKLFF. In DNA, the CDR3 is TGTGCCTGGAGTAGAAGTCGGCCCGGGAATGAAAAACTGTTTTTT.

The J gene is TRBJ2-1, the V gene TRBV5-6; D possibly corresponds to TRBD2 (5 bases). Germline-derived CDR1 and CDR2 are SGHDT and YYEEEE. V lost 2 bases, J lost 6 bases, and 21 bases lay in between. CDR3 size: 17 residues. In DNA, the CDR3 is TGTGCCAGCAGCTTAAGGACTGAGTTGCTACGGGGCAATGAGCAGTTCTTC. It translates to CASSLRTELLRGNEQFF.

This clone showed up just once. The chain couples TRBV5-1 to TRBJ2-5; D might be TRBD1 or TRBD2, each matching 5 bases. The CDR3 runs 13 residues. In germline, CDR1 is SGHRS, CDR2 YFSETQ. Trimming removed 4 bases at V and 7 bases at J, with 14 bases between. The CDR3 DNA reads as TGCGCCAGCAGCCGGGACCACGCGGGGACCCAGTACTTC. Protein sequence: CASSRDHAGTQYF.

The J gene is TRBJ2-5, the V gene TRBV7-9; D unclear. Germline assignment: CDR1 SEHNR and CDR2 FQNEAQ (reference sequence). The length of the CDR3 is 11 residues. Deletions cut 5 bases from V and 4 bases from J, with 5 bases between. CDR3 in amino acids: CASSRAETQYF. CDR3 DNA: TGTGCCAGCAGCAGGGCAGAGACCCAGTACTTC.

The chain couples TRBV2 to TRBJ2-7; possible D gene TRBD2, 6 bases. The CDR3 has 13 residues. With 6 bases removed from V and 2 bases from J, the gap between germline ends came to 11 bases. The germline V gene has CDR1 SNHLY and CDR2 FYNNEI. CDR3 nucleotides: TGTGCCAGCAGGGAGGGCTCAACCTACGAGCAGTACTTC. Amino acids: CASREGSTYEQYF.

The chain recombines TRBV11-2 with TRBJ1-2; no clear D. Germline assignment: CDR1 SGHAT and CDR2 FQNNGV. CDR3 size: 12 residues. The V gene lost 5 bases and the J gene lost 4 bases, with 8 bases spanning the gap. The CDR3 spells CASSLESYGYTF. As DNA, the CDR3 is TGTGCCAGCAGCCTTGAGAGCTATGGCTACACCTTC.

V is TRBV11-2 and J is TRBJ2-1; D tentatively fits TRBD1 or TRBD2 (5 bases each). Germline V lookup: CDR1 SGHAT, CDR2 FQNNGV. The CDR3 length is 15 residues. V dropped 2 bases and J dropped 4 bases, with 12 bases sitting between them. CDR3 sequence (DNA): TGTGCCAGCAGCTTAACGGGGCCTCCTTACAATGAGCAGTTCTTC. Translation: CASSLTGPPYNEQFF.

Only one count was recorded for this clone. This chain links TRBV19 with TRBJ2-5; the match to TRBD2 covers 8 bases. The V gene's germline CDR1 is LNHDA and CDR2 SQIVND (reference sequence). The ends lost 3 bases at V and 5 bases at J; junction bases unmatched: 8. The CDR3 consists of 15 residues. CDR3: CASSIHPRGVETQYF. CDR3 bases: TGTGCCAGTAGTATCCATCCGCGGGGGGTGGAGACCCAGTACTTC.

The chain has TRBV19 and TRBJ2-1; D gene unclear. The CDR3 runs 17 residues. From germline, CDR1 is LNHDA and CDR2 SQIVND (reference sequence). V was pared by 6 bases and J by 5 bases, with 23 bases between. CDR3 sequence: CASSTLSFPLPNNEQFF. The CDR3 nucleotides are TGTGCCAGTAGCACGTTATCATTCCCCCTGCCCAACAATGAGCAGTTCTTC.

With regard to this clone: The same CDR3 arises from other DNA sequences in this sample as well. The rearrangement uses TRBV27 and TRBJ1-2, with TRBD1 identical over 8 bases. CDR1 is MNHEY, CDR2 SMNVEV, per germline (reference sequence). The CDR3 consists of 13 residues. The trim removed 6 bases at V and 2 bases at J, leaving 2 bases unmatched. Here the CDR3 reads CASSRQGNYGYTF. CDR3 DNA: TGTGCCAGCAGCCGACAGGGGAACTATGGCTACACCTTC.

This rearrangement joins TRBV18 to TRBJ2-1; no firm D call. V was shortened by 2 bases and J by 4 bases, with 12 bases between the two germline ends. Germline CDR1 reads KGHSH; CDR2 reads LQKENI. CDR3 length: 15 residues. The DNA for the CDR3 is TGTGCCAGCTCACCATATGGCCCGCAATACAATGAGCAGTTCTTC. Translated, it gives CASSPYGPQYNEQFF.

This clone was found once. The V call is TRBV5-1, the J call TRBJ2-3; D is uncertain. The germline V gene encodes CDR1 SGHRS and CDR2 YFSETQ. This CDR3 is built from 13 residues. Trimming took off 0 bases at V and 5 bases at J, with 7 bases between the two ends. CDR3 amino acids: CASSLGWGDTQYF. In DNA form, the CDR3 reads TGCGCCAGCAGCTTGGGTTGGGGAGATACGCAGTATTTT.

The chain's CDR3 is CASSKRRRREPGDTQYF. CDR3 nucleotides: TGTGCCAGCAGCAAAAGGAGGCGTCGGGAGCCGGGAGATACGCAGTATTTT. V is TRBV21-1 and J is TRBJ2-3; TRBD2 is the table's D call, not checked against the DNA. TRBV21-1 is listed as a pseudogene. The CDR3 covers 17 residues.

The chain carries TRBV7-2 and TRBJ2-5, with D perhaps matching TRBD2 (7 bases). The CDR3 has 15 amino acids. V shed 5 bases and J shed 4 bases, with 17 bases lying between them. Germline CDR1 reads SGHTA; CDR2 reads FQGNSA. CDR3 sequence: CASSDLGGAVETQYF. In DNA form, the CDR3 reads TGTGCCAGCAGCGACCTGGGGGGGGCGGTAGAGACCCAGTACTTC.